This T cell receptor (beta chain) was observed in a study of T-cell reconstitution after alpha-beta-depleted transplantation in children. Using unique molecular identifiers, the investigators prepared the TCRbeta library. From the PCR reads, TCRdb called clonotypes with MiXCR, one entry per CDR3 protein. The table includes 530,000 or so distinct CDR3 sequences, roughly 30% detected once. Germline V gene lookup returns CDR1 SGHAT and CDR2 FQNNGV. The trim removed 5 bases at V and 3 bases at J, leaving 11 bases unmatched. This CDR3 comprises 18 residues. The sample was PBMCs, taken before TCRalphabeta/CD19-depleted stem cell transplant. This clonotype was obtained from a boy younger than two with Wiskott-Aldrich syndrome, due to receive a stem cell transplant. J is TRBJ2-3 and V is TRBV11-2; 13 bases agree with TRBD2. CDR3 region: CASSVRGTSGTKTDTQYF. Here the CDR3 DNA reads TGTGCCAGCAGCGTAAGAGGGACTAGCGGGACCAAGACAGATACGCAGTATTTT.